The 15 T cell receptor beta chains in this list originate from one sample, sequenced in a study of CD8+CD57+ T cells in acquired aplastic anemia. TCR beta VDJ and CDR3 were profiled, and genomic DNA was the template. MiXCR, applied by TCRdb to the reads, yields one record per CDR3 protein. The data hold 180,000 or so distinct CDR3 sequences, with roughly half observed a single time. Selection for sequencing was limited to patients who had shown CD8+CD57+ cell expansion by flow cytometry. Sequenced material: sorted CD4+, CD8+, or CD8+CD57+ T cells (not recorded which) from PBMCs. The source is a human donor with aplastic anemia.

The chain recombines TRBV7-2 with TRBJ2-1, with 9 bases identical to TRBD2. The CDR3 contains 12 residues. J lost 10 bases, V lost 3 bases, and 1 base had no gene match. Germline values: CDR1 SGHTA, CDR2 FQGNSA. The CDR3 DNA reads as TGTGCCAGCAGCTTTGGACTAGCGGAGCAGTTCTTC. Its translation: CASSFGLAEQFF.

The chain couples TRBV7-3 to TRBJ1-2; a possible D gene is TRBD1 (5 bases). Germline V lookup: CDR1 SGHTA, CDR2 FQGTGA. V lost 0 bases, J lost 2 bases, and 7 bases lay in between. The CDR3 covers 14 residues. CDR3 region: CASSLTGDNYGYTF. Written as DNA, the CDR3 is TGTGCCAGCAGCTTAACAGGGGACAACTATGGCTACACCTTC.

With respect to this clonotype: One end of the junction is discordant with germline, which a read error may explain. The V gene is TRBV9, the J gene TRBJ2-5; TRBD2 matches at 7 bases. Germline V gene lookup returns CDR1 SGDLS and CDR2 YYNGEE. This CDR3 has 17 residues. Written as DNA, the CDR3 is TGTGCCAGCAGCAAGGAAAGCGGGAAGGTAGGAGAAGAGACCCAGCACTTC. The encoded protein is CASSKESGKVGEETQHF.

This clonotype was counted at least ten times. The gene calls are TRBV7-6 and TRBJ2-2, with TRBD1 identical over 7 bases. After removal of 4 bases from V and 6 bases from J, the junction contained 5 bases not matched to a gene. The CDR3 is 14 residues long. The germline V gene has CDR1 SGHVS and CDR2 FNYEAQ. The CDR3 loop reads CASSSTGRAGELFF. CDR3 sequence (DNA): TGTGCCAGCAGCTCGACAGGGCGCGCCGGGGAGCTGTTTTTT.

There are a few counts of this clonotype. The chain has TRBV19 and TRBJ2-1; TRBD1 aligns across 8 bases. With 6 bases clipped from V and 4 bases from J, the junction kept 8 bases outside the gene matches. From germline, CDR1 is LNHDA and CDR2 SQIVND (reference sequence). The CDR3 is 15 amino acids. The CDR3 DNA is TGTGCCAGTAGCCTGACAGGGGACGAGTACAATGAGCAGTTCTTC. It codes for CASSLTGDEYNEQFF.

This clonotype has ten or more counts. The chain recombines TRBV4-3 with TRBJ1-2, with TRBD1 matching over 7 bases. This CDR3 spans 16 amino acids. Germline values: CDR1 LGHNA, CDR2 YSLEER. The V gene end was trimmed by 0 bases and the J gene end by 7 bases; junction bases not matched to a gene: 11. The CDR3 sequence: CASSQDPRPGGSGYTF. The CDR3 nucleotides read TGCGCCAGCAGCCAAGATCCTCGGCCAGGGGGTTCTGGCTACACCTTC.

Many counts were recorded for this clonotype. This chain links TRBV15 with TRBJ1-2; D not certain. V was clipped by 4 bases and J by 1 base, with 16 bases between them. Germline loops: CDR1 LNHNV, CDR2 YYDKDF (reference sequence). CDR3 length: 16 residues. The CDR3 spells CATSTEISDLNYGYTF. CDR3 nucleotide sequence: TGTGCCACCAGCACCGAGATTTCTGACCTTAACTATGGCTACACCTTC.

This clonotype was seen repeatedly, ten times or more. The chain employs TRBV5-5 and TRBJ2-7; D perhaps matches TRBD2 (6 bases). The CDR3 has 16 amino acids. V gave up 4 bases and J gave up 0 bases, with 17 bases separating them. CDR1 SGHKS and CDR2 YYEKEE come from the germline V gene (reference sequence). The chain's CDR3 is CASSLERSGGSYEQYF. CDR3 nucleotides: TGTGCCAGCAGCCTCGAACGTAGCGGAGGCTCCTACGAGCAGTACTTC. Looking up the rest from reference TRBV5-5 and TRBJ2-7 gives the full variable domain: DAGVTQSPTHLIKTRGQQVTLRCSPISGHKSVSWYQQVLGQGPQFIFQYYEKEERGRGNFPDRFSARQFPNYSSELNVNALLLGDSALYLCASSLERSGGSYEQYFGPGTRLTVT.

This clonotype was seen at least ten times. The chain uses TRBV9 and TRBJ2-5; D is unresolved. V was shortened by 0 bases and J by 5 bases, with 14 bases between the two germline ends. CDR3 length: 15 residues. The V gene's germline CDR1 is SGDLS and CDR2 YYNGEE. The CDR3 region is CASSVVDSSAETQYF. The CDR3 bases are TGTGCCAGCAGCGTAGTTGATAGCTCTGCGGAGACCCAGTACTTC.

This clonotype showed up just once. The CDR3 region is CSASPGGPYNEQFF. In DNA form, the CDR3 reads TGCAGTGCTAGCCCGGGGGGACCTTACAATGAGCAGTTCTTC. The chain employs TRBV20-1 and TRBJ2-1, with 7 bases lining up with TRBD2. V was pared by 3 bases and J by 4 bases, with 6 bases of the junction left unmatched. The CDR3 totals 14 residues. The V gene's germline CDR1 is DFQATT and CDR2 SNEGSKA (reference sequence).

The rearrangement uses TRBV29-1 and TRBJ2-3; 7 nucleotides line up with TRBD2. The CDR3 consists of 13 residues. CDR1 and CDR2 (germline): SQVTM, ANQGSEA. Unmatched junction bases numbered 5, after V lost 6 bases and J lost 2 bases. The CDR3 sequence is CSVERDDTDTQYF. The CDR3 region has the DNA TGCAGCGTAGAGCGGGACGACACAGATACGCAGTATTTT.

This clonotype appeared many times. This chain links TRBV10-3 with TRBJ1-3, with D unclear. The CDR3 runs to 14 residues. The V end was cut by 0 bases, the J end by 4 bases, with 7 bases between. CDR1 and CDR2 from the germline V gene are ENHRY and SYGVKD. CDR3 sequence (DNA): TGTGCCATCAGTGAGTCTAATTTCGGAAACACCATATATTTT. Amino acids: CAISESNFGNTIYF.

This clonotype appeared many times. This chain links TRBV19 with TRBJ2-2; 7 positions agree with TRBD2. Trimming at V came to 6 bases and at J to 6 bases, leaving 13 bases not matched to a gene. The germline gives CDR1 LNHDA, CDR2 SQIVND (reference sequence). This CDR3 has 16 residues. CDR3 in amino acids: CASRRREGISPGELFF. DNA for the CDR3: TGTGCCAGTAGAAGGAGGGAGGGCATAAGCCCCGGGGAGCTGTTTTTT. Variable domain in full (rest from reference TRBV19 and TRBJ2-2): DGGITQSPKYLFRKEGQNVTLSCEQNLNHDAMYWYRQDPGQGLRLIYYSQIVNDFQKGDIAEGYSVSREKKESFPLTVTSAQKNPTAFYLCASRRREGISPGELFFGEGSRLTVL.

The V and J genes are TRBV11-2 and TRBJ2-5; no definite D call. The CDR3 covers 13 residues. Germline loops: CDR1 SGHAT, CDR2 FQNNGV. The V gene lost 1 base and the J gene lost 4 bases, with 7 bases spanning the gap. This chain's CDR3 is CASSLGVGETQYF. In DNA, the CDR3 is TGTGCCAGCAGCTTAGGGGTAGGAGAGACCCAGTACTTC.

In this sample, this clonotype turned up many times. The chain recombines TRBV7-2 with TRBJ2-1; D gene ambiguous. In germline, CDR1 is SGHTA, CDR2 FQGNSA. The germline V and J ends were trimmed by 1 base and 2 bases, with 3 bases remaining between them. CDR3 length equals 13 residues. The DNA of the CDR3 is TGTGCCAGCAGCTTAGGTACCTACAATGAGCAGTTCTTC. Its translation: CASSLGTYNEQFF.